These 9 T cell receptor beta chains originate from one sample sequenced in a study of blood T cell repertoires in COVID-19. Repertoires were generated with immunoSEQ multiplex PCR, while TCRdb's copy carries only in-frame clones and drops some. This sample has 66,000 or so clones, with about 82% found just once. Sequenced input: peripheral blood. These receptors were taken from a man aged 50 or older with active COVID-19.

This clone occurred once. This chain connects TRBV7-2 to TRBJ2-3, with 7 bases lining up with TRBD1. V lost 4 bases and J lost 4; bases outside the gene matches: 14. The CDR3 covers 17 residues. The germline V gene encodes CDR1 SGHTA and CDR2 FQGNSA. This chain's CDR3 is CASSYSLRQGYSDTQYF. Written as DNA, the CDR3 is TGTGCCAGCAGCTACAGCCTCCGACAGGGCTACTCAGATACGCAGTATTTT.

The chain employs TRBV3-1 (or the pseudogene TRBV3-2) and TRBJ2-1; D is unresolved. The CDR3 contains 13 residues. Germline loops: CDR1 LGHDT, CDR2 YNNKEL (reference sequence). The V gene lost 4 bases and the J gene lost 7 bases, with 11 bases spanning the gap. Written as DNA, the CDR3 is TGTGCCAGCAGCCCCAGTCCCGGGAATGAGCAGTTCTTC. Translation gives CASSPSPGNEQFF.

The gene calls are TRBV6-5 and TRBJ2-7; D is perhaps TRBD1 (5 bases). Germline CDR1 is MNHEY and CDR2 is SVGAGI. This CDR3 is 14 amino acids long. V shed 8 bases and J shed 3 bases, with 17 bases lying between them. The CDR3 DNA is TGTGCCAGCGGCTCGGACATACCGAACTACGAGCAGTACGTC. Translation: CASGSDIPNYEQYV.

This clone was detected a few times. J is TRBJ1-5 and V is TRBV19; 7 bases match TRBD1. The CDR3 has 15 amino acids. Trimming took 5 bases from V and 7 from J; bases not matched to a gene: 11. Germline-derived CDR1 and CDR2 are LNHDA and SQIVND (reference sequence). The CDR3 bases are TGTGCCAGTAGTGGCCAGGACAGGTTAGGGCAGCCCCAGCATTTT. It translates to CASSGQDRLGQPQHF.

V is TRBV7-2 and J is TRBJ1-2; 7 bases are shared with TRBD1. Per germline, CDR1 SGHTA and CDR2 FQGNSA. This CDR3 region has 14 residues. The V gene end was trimmed by 4 bases and the J gene end by 2 bases; junction bases not matched to a gene: 4. The CDR3 coding sequence is TGTGCCAGCAGCTCTACAGGGGAAAACTATGGCTACACCTTC. Its protein product is CASSSTGENYGYTF.

This rearrangement joins TRBV18 to TRBJ2-3; 8 nucleotides match TRBD2. V was clipped by 1 base and J by 2 bases; unmatched bases: 5. Germline assignment: CDR1 KGHSH and CDR2 LQKENI. The CDR3 is 16 residues long. CDR3 in amino acids: CASSPRSGGATDTQYF. In nucleotides, the CDR3 is TGTGCCAGCTCACCACGGTCGGGAGGGGCCACAGATACGCAGTATTTT.

The genes are TRBV27 and TRBJ2-7; no clear D. The CDR3 is 12 residues long. Trimming left V 7 bases short and J 2 bases short, with 9 bases between. Germline CDR1 reads MNHEY; CDR2 reads SMNVEV (reference sequence). The CDR3 nucleotides read TGTGCCAGCAAAGGCACAGCCTACGAGCAGTACTTC. Translation: CASKGTAYEQYF.

The J gene is TRBJ2-5, the V gene TRBV6-5, with TRBD2 identical over 12 bases. Trimming cost V 2 bases and J 5 bases; bases outside gene matches: 3. Germline CDR1 MNHEY, CDR2 SVGAGI. The CDR3 length is 15 residues. The CDR3 region has the DNA TGTGCCAGCAGTTACCTAGCGGGAGGGGCTGAGACCCAGTACTTC. Protein product: CASSYLAGGAETQYF.

This chain connects TRBV21-1 to TRBJ1-5; the table calls TRBD1, which could not be checked here. TRBV21-1 is given as a pseudogene. This CDR3 comprises 15 residues. The CDR3 nucleotides are TGTGCCAGCAGCAAACAGGGGGCTGCGGATCAGCCCCAGCATTTT. It codes for CASSKQGAADQPQHF.